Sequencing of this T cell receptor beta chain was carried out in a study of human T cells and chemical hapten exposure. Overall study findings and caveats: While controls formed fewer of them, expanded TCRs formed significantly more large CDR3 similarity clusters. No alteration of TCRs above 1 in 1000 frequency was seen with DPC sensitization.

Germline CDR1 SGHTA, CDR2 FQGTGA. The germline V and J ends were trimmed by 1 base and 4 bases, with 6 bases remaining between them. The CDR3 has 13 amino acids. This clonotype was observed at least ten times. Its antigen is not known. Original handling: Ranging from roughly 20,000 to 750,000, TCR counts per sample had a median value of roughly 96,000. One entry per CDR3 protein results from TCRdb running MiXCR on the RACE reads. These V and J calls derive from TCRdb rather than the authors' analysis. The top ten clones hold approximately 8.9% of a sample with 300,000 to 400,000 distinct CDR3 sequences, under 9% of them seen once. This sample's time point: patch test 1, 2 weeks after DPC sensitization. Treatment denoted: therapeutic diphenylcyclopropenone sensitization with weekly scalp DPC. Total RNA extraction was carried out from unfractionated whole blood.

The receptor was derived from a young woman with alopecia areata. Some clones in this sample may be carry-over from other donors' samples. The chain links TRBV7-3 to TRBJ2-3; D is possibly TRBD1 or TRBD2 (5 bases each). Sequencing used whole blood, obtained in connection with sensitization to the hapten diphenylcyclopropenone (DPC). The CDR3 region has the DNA TGTGCCAGCAGCTTAATGGGGGCAGATACGCAGTATTTT. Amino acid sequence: CASSLMGADTQYF.